The source of this TCR beta chain is a study of identical twins (dated by TCRdb to between 2015 and 2016). About the study as a whole: To test whether fetal clonotypes persist, this study deep-sequenced TCR alpha and beta repertoires from monozygotic twins, from unrelated adults of various ages, and from cord blood. Replicate twin experiments were performed at different times using different library preparation protocols to rule out contamination.

All donors were healthy Caucasians. The twin cohort consisted of three pairs of female monozygotic twins, all aged 18 to 29 years. Miltenyi CD45RO+ enrichment and human naive T-cell isolation kits were used to isolate memory (CD45RO+) and naive T cells from PBMC. This clonotype showed up many times. Which antigen it targets is not known. Within one base of it there is no much larger clone, and no base qualities were kept. Overall study results and their limits: Out-of-frame TCR alpha sequences shared between twins showed an excess of low generation-probability sequences compared with coincidental sharing between unrelated individuals. In monozygotic twins, recombination models systematically underestimated out-of-frame TCR alpha sharing, but the models matched the sharing seen between unrelated individuals. Because the same donors could not be followed over many years, conclusions were based on cross-sectional statistical analysis. The excess sharing between twins in beta out-of-frame sequences was weaker because fewer shared sequences reduced the signal-to-noise ratio. Invariant T cells such as MAIT and iNKT could partly confound zero-insertion analyses, although diverse VJ usage argued against such confounding for most clonotypes. Fewer insertions were carried by abundant cord blood beta clonotypes; a weaker similar trend was observed in young adult naive repertoires, while no such trend was observed in memory repertoires.

Receptor amplification or capture employed 5' RACE. The sample was run on an Illumina HiSeq 2000. A universal primer binding site was added through template switching, and the final cDNA carried a unique molecular identifier so that TCR cDNA molecules could be counted accurately. First-strand cDNA for TCR alpha and beta chains was synthesized from specific primers in the conserved constant-segment region. To control for contamination, each cDNA library was double barcoded with a SMART-Mk sample barcode plus Illumina barcodes. TruSeq adapter sequences and Illumina sample barcodes were added in two successive PCR steps. The TCR alpha and beta cDNA libraries were sequenced on the Illumina HiSeq platform using custom primers. Turning to the authors' computational methods: MiGEC was used to process raw reads and extract unique molecular identifiers, and MiXCR was used to find CDR3 positions. For each individual, recombination models were inferred using an EM algorithm with the repgenHMM and IGoR tools. Shared clonotypes were analyzed with the tcR package in R, and sharing was normalized by the product of cloneset sizes. Out-of-frame nonproductive sequences were analyzed to study raw recombination free of thymic and clonal selection effects. TCRdb ran its own pipeline on the public reads, namely fastp trimming at Q25 and MiXCR clone calling, and kept in-frame beta chains. Rows merge per CDR3 protein into single entries with the most common DNA and genes. The V and J calls follow TCRdb's processing rather than the paper's. Counted in this sample were around 250,000 distinct CDR3 sequences; 7% of them appeared once. The top ten clonotypes cover roughly 3.6% of the sample.

V loses 2 bases at its end and J loses 7 bases; junction bases beyond the gene matches: 13. Including cysteine and phenylalanine, the CDR3 has 18 amino acids. This entry keeps only the CDR3 DNA: 54 bases, framed from base 1. CDR1 SGHAT and CDR2 FQNNGV were looked up in the germline V gene. These data also featured in a second study, about yellow fever vaccine responses in identical twins. The second study's paper adds: According to the authors, in identical twins the way T cells responded to vaccination appeared partly convergent and partly personalized. In identical twins, the study followed T cell clones that responded to the vaccine with precision.

This chain is built from TRBV11-2 and TRBJ2-1, and TRBD1 matches 11 of the central bases. The clonotype comes from a woman aged 18 to 35 in good health. The sample taken for sequencing was memory (CD45RO+) T cells sorted from blood. Taken with the paper, the label for cell subset or site translates to: CD45RO+ enriched T cells. The CDR3 in this case is CASSLLGHGTGGGNEQFF. At the DNA level, the sequence is TGTGCCAGCAGCTTACTAGGACATGGGACAGGGGGAGGTAATGAGCAGTTCTTC.